This T cell receptor beta chain was observed in a study of response to subunit inactivated influenza vaccine. TCRdb reanalysed the RT-PCR reads using MiXCR and keeps one entry per CDR3 protein. The table includes about 540,000 distinct CDR3 sequences, roughly 25% detected once. This clonotype has only a few counts. These data also formed part of another study, on T cells expressing NK-cell markers. That work adds: The authors made TCR beta cDNA libraries by 5'RACE template switching. This switching added a universal primer site and UMIs. In the group of eight sequenced donors, seven were HCMV-seropositive and one was seronegative. An anti-gamma-delta TCR antibody was added in several experiments. It restricted sorting to alpha-beta TCR-expressing T cells. Six of the donors carried dominant NKG2C+ clonotypes that took up about 1.0-7.0% of their CD8+ T cells. Whether expanded NKG2C-expressing T cell clones recognize HCMV is unknown.

The material was CD4+ T cells sorted from PBMCs, obtained approximately 12 days after vaccination. This TCR was recovered from a man aged 50-59 years who received an inactivated influenza vaccine.

The CDR3 spells CSARRGGYEQYF. CDR3 DNA sequence: TGCAGTGCTAGACGCGGTGGGTACGAGCAGTACTTC. This chain links TRBV20-1 with TRBJ2-7; D gene ambiguous. The CDR3 has 12 amino acids. CDR1 is DFQATT, CDR2 SNEGSKA, per germline (reference sequence). Trimming stripped 2 bases from V and 4 bases from J, with 9 bases between.